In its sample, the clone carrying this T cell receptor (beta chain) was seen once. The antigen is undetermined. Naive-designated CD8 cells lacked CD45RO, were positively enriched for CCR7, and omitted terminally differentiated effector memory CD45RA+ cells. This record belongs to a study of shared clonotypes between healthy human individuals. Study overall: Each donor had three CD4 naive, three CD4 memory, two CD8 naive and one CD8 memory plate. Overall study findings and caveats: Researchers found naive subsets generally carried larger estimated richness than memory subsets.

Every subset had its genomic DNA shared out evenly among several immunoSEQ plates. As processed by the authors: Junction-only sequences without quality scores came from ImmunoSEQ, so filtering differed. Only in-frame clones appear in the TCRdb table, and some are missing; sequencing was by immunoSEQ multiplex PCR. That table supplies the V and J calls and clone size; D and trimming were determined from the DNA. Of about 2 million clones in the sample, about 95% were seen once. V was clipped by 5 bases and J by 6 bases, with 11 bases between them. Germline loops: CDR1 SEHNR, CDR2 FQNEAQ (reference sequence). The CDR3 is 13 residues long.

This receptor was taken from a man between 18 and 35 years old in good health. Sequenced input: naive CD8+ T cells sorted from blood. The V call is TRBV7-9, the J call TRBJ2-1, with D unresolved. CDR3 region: CASSPGSPNEQFF. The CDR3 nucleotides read TGTGCCAGCAGCCCCGGGTCCCCCAATGAGCAGTTCTTC.